The 28 T cell receptor beta chains in this list originate from one sample, sequenced in a study of blood T cells in healthy people across ages. Together with a sample-barcoded 5' primer, a J-beta primer mix was included in a second PCR lasting roughly 6 to 12 cycles. MiXCR was run by TCRdb on the 5' RACE reads, yielding one entry per CDR3 protein. The sample comprises around 600,000 distinct CDR3 sequences, more than 45% of which are singletons, and about 22% rests with the top ten. The source material was blood. The receptors shown here come from a man older than 75 in good health.

V is TRBV24-1 and J is TRBJ2-3; D remains unclear. The V gene's germline CDR1 is KGHDR and CDR2 SFDVKD. The V end lost 4 bases, the J end lost 1 base, and 11 bases lay between the germline ends. The CDR3 loop spans 15 amino acids. CDR3 DNA sequence: TGTGCCACCAGTGAGAATAGGCAGGGCACAGATACGCAGTATTTT. This translates into CATSENRQGTDTQYF.

In the case of this clonotype: A read error may explain this, as a much larger clone is one base away. The genes are TRBV7-2 and TRBJ2-3; D might be TRBD2 (6 bases). The V gene's germline CDR1 is SGHTA and CDR2 FQGNSA. Trimming removed 8 bases from V and 6 bases from J, with 21 bases in between. The CDR3 is 15 amino acids. Here the CDR3 reads CASGSTEGLRDTQYF. The CDR3 DNA follows: TGTGCCAGCGGCTCGACGGAGGGGCTCAGGGATACGCAGTATTTT.

The V and J genes are TRBV7-9 and TRBJ2-7; 10 positions agree with TRBD1. This CDR3 region has 16 residues. Germline values: CDR1 SEHNR, CDR2 FQNEAQ (reference sequence). The V and J ends lost 4 bases and 5 bases, in that order; junction bases with no gene match: 11. CDR3 amino acids: CASSSLSGQGFHEQYF. DNA of the CDR3: TGTGCCAGCAGCTCCCTGTCGGGACAGGGGTTCCACGAGCAGTACTTC.

CDR3 coding DNA: TGCAGTGCTAGAGATGCTAGCGGGAAGAAAGATACGCAGTATTTT. Protein: CSARDASGKKDTQYF. The J gene is TRBJ2-3, the V gene TRBV20-1, with 9 positions matching TRBD2. Germline CDR1 reads DFQATT; CDR2 reads SNEGSKA (reference sequence). The CDR3 totals 15 residues. Trimming cost V 0 bases and J 5 bases; bases outside gene matches: 6.

The rearrangement uses TRBV2 and TRBJ1-4, with 11 bases aligning to TRBD1. V shed 8 bases and J 6 bases; nucleotides not matched to a gene: 8. Per the germline V gene, CDR1 is SNHLY and CDR2 is FYNNEI. The CDR3 length is 15 residues. The CDR3 region has the DNA TGTGCCAGCCTGGCGGACAGGGGGCTGGATGAAAAACTGTTTTTT. It encodes CASLADRGLDEKLFF.

In regard to this clonotype: Germline and junction disagree at one end, which may indicate a read error. This rearrangement joins TRBV9 to TRBJ1-1, with a tentative D call TRBD1 (5 bases). Germline V lookup: CDR1 SGDLS, CDR2 YYNGEE. This CDR3 spans 18 amino acids. This chain's CDR3 is CAGSVGVREVGMNTEAFF. The CDR3 nucleotides read TGTGCCGGCAGCGTAGGGGTAAGGGAAGTCGGGATGAACACTGAAGCTTTCTTT.

V is TRBV6-2 or TRBV6-3 and J is TRBJ2-4; TRBD1 agrees at 7 bases. This CDR3 is built from 14 residues. After removal of 6 bases from V and 2 bases from J, the junction contained 4 bases not matched to a gene. Germline lookup yields CDR1 MNHEY and CDR2 SVGEGT. CDR3 protein: CASSPQGTKNIQYF. Written as DNA, the CDR3 is TGTGCCAGCAGCCCACAGGGGACCAAAAACATTCAGTACTTC.

The gene calls are TRBV7-9 and TRBJ1-5; D gene uncertain. The ends were cut back, 2 bases at V and 2 bases at J, with 10 bases in the middle. Germline assignment: CDR1 SEHNR and CDR2 FQNEAQ (reference sequence). This CDR3 contains 15 residues. The CDR3, as DNA: TGTGCCAGCAGCTTAACGGGTCAGGGCAATCAGCCCCAGCATTTT. Translating gives CASSLTGQGNQPQHF.

The chain links TRBV28 to TRBJ2-3; 7 bases match TRBD1. The CDR3 consists of 16 residues. Germline assignment: CDR1 MDHEN and CDR2 SYDVKM. J lost 5 bases, V lost 7 bases, and 15 bases had no gene match. In DNA, the CDR3 is TGTGCCAGCACCTCCTCCGGGACAGAGGGACGAGATACGCAGTATTTT. Residues: CASTSSGTEGRDTQYF.

V gene TRBV7-2 combines with J gene TRBJ1-2; D is unresolved. CDR1 and CDR2 from the germline V gene are SGHTA and FQGNSA. Trimming left V 1 base short and J 0 bases short, with 12 bases between. The CDR3 extends over 16 amino acids. The CDR3 loop is CASSLVLEVSNYGYTF. The CDR3 DNA reads as TGTGCCAGCAGCTTAGTTCTAGAGGTTTCTAACTATGGCTACACCTTC.

The chain has TRBV30 and TRBJ2-3, with TRBD1 as a possible D gene (6 bases). The CDR3 sequence is 13 residues long. Between the trimmed V and J ends, which lost 8 bases and 5 bases, there was a span of 17 bases. CDR1 GTSNPN and CDR2 SVGIG come from the germline V gene (reference sequence). The CDR3 sequence: CARRPRGGDTQYF. CDR3 nucleotides: TGTGCCCGCCGGCCCCGAGGGGGAGATACGCAGTATTTT.

V and J are TRBV29-1 and TRBJ2-1; D uncertain. This CDR3 is 12 amino acids long. Germline V gene lookup returns CDR1 SQVTM and CDR2 ANQGSEA. V was trimmed by 1 base and J by 7 bases, leaving 8 bases between them. CDR3: CSVEGGANEQFF. CDR3 DNA: TGCAGCGTTGAAGGAGGAGCAAATGAGCAGTTCTTC.

This clonotype was detected only a few times. The chain combines TRBV12-3 or TRBV12-4 with TRBJ2-5, with 8 bases identical to TRBD2. The CDR3 contains 16 residues. V was pared by 2 bases and J by 1 base, with 6 bases of the junction left unmatched. The CDR3 loop is CASSLSLAGVQETQYF. The CDR3 coding sequence is TGTGCCAGCAGTTTAAGTCTAGCGGGCGTCCAAGAGACCCAGTACTTC.

The V call is TRBV5-4, the J call TRBJ1-2; TRBD1 might be the D (5 bases). V lost 1 base and J lost 4, with 11 bases in between. CDR3 length: 14 amino acids. Germline V lookup: CDR1 SGHNT, CDR2 YYREEE (reference sequence). CDR3 nucleotide sequence: TGTGCCAGCAGCTTGTATCTGGGGCCCTATGGCTACACCTTC. Its translation is CASSLYLGPYGYTF.

The sample holds one count of this clonotype. The V call is TRBV7-2, the J call TRBJ1-1, with D possibly TRBD1 on 6 matching bases. V lost 5 bases and J lost 10, with 23 bases in between. CDR1 SGHTA and CDR2 FQGNSA come from the germline V gene. This CDR3 spans 15 amino acids. The CDR3 reads CASSPPRGASVVAFF. The CDR3 DNA follows: TGTGCCAGCAGCCCACCTAGGGGGGCTTCTGTCGTAGCTTTCTTT.

This clonotype appeared many times. For the CDR3, the DNA is TGCAGCGCACAGGGAGGACAAGAGACCCAGTACTTC. It yields the protein CSAQGGQETQYF. The V and J genes are TRBV29-1 and TRBJ2-5; perhaps D is TRBD1 or TRBD2 (6 bases each). The CDR3 has 12 residues. Germline V gene sequence: CDR1 SQVTM, CDR2 ANQGSEA. The V and J ends lost 7 bases and 2 bases respectively, with 11 bases between them.

The V and J genes are TRBV7-9 and TRBJ1-1; maybe TRBD1 (6 bases). The germline CDR1 and CDR2 sequences are SEHNR and FQNEAQ (reference sequence). The CDR3 is 14 residues long. V was pared by 3 bases and J by 7 bases, with 15 bases between. The CDR3 loop is CASSFGQSTSEAFF. The CDR3 bases are TGTGCCAGCAGCTTTGGACAGAGTACCAGTGAAGCTTTCTTT.

This clonotype turned up a few times. CDR3 amino acids: CASSEHRKETQYF. The CDR3 DNA reads TGTGCCAGCAGTGAACATCGTAAAGAGACCCAGTACTTC. The rearrangement joins TRBV6-1 to TRBJ2-5; D gene unclear. Germline CDR1 is MNHNS and CDR2 is SASEGT. The V end was cut by 2 bases, the J end by 3 bases, with 7 bases between. The CDR3 runs to 13 residues.

V usage is TRBV7-9 and J usage is TRBJ2-1, with TRBD2 matching 8 bases. The length of the CDR3 is 15 residues. Germline values: CDR1 SEHNR, CDR2 FQNEAQ (reference sequence). V trimming: 2 bases; J trimming: 7 bases; junction bases outside the gene matches: 7. CDR3 in DNA: TGTGCCAGCAGCTTAACGGGAGGGCCTCAGAATGAGCAGTTCTTC. Amino acid sequence: CASSLTGGPQNEQFF.

This clonotype was recorded many times. The rearrangement links TRBV6-6 to TRBJ1-4; 10 bases align to TRBD1. The trim removed 6 bases at V and 8 bases at J, leaving 12 bases unmatched. The CDR3 extends over 16 amino acids. Germline lookup yields CDR1 MNHNY and CDR2 SVGAGI (reference sequence). CDR3 residues: CASSNHGDRGGEKLFF. DNA of the CDR3: TGTGCCAGCAGCAACCATGGGGACAGGGGAGGAGAAAAACTGTTTTTT.

The chain is built from TRBV6-5 and TRBJ1-1, with D hard to call. CDR1 is MNHEY, CDR2 SVGAGI, per germline. V was cut by 7 bases and J by 7 bases, with 10 bases left in between. CDR3 size: 11 residues. The chain's CDR3 is CASTRANEAFF. The CDR3 nucleotides read TGTGCCAGCACCCGGGCCAATGAAGCTTTCTTT.

This clonotype was found once. The chain is built from TRBV9 and TRBJ2-7; D might be TRBD1 or TRBD2, each matching 6 bases. Germline CDR1 SGDLS, CDR2 YYNGEE. This CDR3 is 15 amino acids long. V was shortened by 4 bases and J by 3 bases, with 17 bases between the two germline ends. CDR3 region: CASSPGRDTNYEQYF. The DNA for the CDR3 is TGTGCCAGCAGCCCGGGGCGGGACACCAACTACGAGCAGTACTTC.

This chain links TRBV5-1 with TRBJ2-1; D not resolved. Germline-derived CDR1 and CDR2 are SGHRS and YFSETQ. The CDR3 extends over 12 amino acids. V was trimmed by 4 bases and J by 2 bases, leaving 4 bases between them. The CDR3 protein is CASSTTYNEQFF. CDR3 DNA sequence: TGCGCCAGCAGCACTACCTACAATGAGCAGTTCTTC.

V usage is TRBV20-1 and J usage is TRBJ1-4, with D possibly matching TRBD1 (5 bases). V was shortened by 4 bases and J by 12 bases, with 15 bases between the two germline ends. Germline V gene data show CDR1 as DFQATT and CDR2 as SNEGSKA (reference sequence). The CDR3 consists of 12 residues. CDR3 nucleotide sequence: TGCAGTGCTACCTATTCGGTAGGGGAACTGTTTTTT. Translated: CSATYSVGELFF.

This clonotype showed up just a few times. This rearrangement joins TRBV20-1 to TRBJ2-1; 9 bases match TRBD2. This CDR3 contains 15 residues. V was clipped by 6 bases and J by 4 bases; unmatched bases: 10. Germline CDR1 is DFQATT and CDR2 is SNEGSKA (reference sequence). CDR3 amino acids: CSAKGGGGIYNEQFF. The CDR3 DNA reads as TGCAGTGCGAAAGGCGGGGGGGGAATTTACAATGAGCAGTTCTTC.

V usage is TRBV4-2 and J usage is TRBJ2-3; 8 nucleotides agree with TRBD2. CDR1 and CDR2 (germline): LGHNA, YNFKEQ. CDR3 length equals 17 residues. The J segment lost 2 bases and the V segment lost 1 base, leaving 8 bases of the junction unmatched. CDR3: CASSQGLAGGYTDTQYF. CDR3 sequence (DNA): TGTGCCAGCAGCCAAGGGTTGGCGGGGGGATACACAGATACGCAGTATTTT.

V is TRBV4-3 and J is TRBJ1-5; the D gene is possibly TRBD1 (6 bases). V lost 4 bases and J 5 bases, leaving 12 bases between the germline ends. Per the germline V gene, CDR1 is LGHNA and CDR2 is YSLEER. The CDR3 has 14 amino acids. The DNA for the CDR3 is TGCGCCAGCAGCCCAGGGGTCAACCATCAGCCCCAGCATTTT. Translated, it gives CASSPGVNHQPQHF.

The V and J genes are TRBV7-2 and TRBJ2-1; a possible D gene is TRBD2 (5 bases). Trimming took off 9 bases at V and 9 bases at J, with 15 bases between the two ends. Germline V gene sequence: CDR1 SGHTA, CDR2 FQGNSA. This CDR3 contains 12 residues. The DNA of the CDR3 is TGTGCCAGGAGCGTTACTAGGGCTGAGCAGTTCTTC. Translated: CARSVTRAEQFF.